The 6 T cell receptor beta chains listed next were all sequenced from one sample in a study of identifying expanded T cells in peripheral blood. Repertoires were generated with immunoSEQ multiplex PCR, while TCRdb's copy carries only in-frame clones and drops some. The table includes tens of thousands of clones, around 89% detected once. The sample was blood. The receptors here all came from a person aged 18 to 75 in good health.

The rearrangement joins TRBV28 to TRBJ2-7; either TRBD1 or TRBD2 may fit D (5 bases each). In germline, CDR1 is MDHEN, CDR2 SYDVKM. The CDR3 length is 13 residues. The ends were cut back, 10 bases at V and 3 bases at J, with 16 bases in the middle. The CDR3 nucleotides are TGTGCCACCAGCCTGGGGACGCTCTACGAGCAGTACTTC. Protein: CATSLGTLYEQYF.

This chain joins TRBV5-4 and TRBJ2-1, with 10 positions matching TRBD2. Germline values: CDR1 SGHNT, CDR2 YYREEE (reference sequence). V lost 0 bases and J lost 2; bases outside the gene matches: 5. The CDR3 covers 17 residues. The CDR3 loop is CASSLEPAGGAYNEQFF. The CDR3 region has the DNA TGTGCCAGCAGCTTGGAACCAGCGGGGGGGGCCTACAATGAGCAGTTCTTC.

This chain links TRBV28 with TRBJ2-5, with 7 nucleotides matching TRBD2. This CDR3 region has 16 residues. Trimming cost V 11 bases and J 6 bases; bases outside gene matches: 21. From germline, CDR1 is MDHEN and CDR2 SYDVKM. The CDR3, as DNA: TGTGCCTCGATGGGAGGGTCGGTCGGGTCGTGGCAGACCCAGTACTTC. Amino acids: CASMGGSVGSWQTQYF.

This chain uses TRBV10-2 with TRBJ2-3; TRBD2 might be the D (6 bases). Trimming removed 0 bases at V and 5 bases at J, with 18 bases between. The germline gives CDR1 WSHSY, CDR2 SAAADI. This CDR3 has 17 residues. The CDR3 DNA follows: TGCGCCAGCAGTGAGTCGGGGGGACTTGGCGGGCGAGATACGCAGTATTTT. This gives the protein CASSESGGLGGRDTQYF.

The V and J genes are TRBV6-5 and TRBJ2-7; D might be TRBD1 or TRBD2, each matching 5 bases. The CDR3 is 15 amino acids. Germline CDR1 reads MNHEY; CDR2 reads SVGAGI. V lost 0 bases and J lost 4, with 13 bases in between. The CDR3 spells CASSYSRGALYEQYF. DNA for the CDR3: TGTGCCAGCAGTTACTCGAGAGGGGCCCTGTACGAGCAGTACTTC.

The table lists this clone with a count of one. The rearrangement joins TRBV28 to TRBJ2-1, with D possibly being TRBD1 (5 bases). The CDR3 is 17 amino acids. CDR1 and CDR2 (germline): MDHEN, SYDVKM. V lost 6 bases to trimming and J lost 2 bases, with 20 bases between them. The CDR3 sequence is CASRPRAQHLTYNEQFF. The CDR3 nucleotides are TGTGCCAGCAGGCCCAGGGCACAACACTTAACCTACAATGAGCAGTTCTTC.